This section outlines one T cell receptor (beta chain) sequence together with its context. Its target is unknown. This record belongs to a study of blood T cells in healthy people across ages. The second PCR ran about 6 to 12 cycles with a sample-barcoded 5' primer and J-beta primers. Each CDR3 protein gets one entry after TCRdb re-called the 5' RACE reads with MiXCR. The data show 1.4 million to 1.5 million distinct CDR3 sequences, 40% to 50% seen once. The study's findings and limits: The study found more naive CD4+ cells and higher diversity in long-lived than aged donors. Estimated diversity that came from one million T cells was considered an underestimate.

CDR3 size: 16 residues. Germline CDR1 and CDR2: MGHRA and YSYEKL. Healthy Caucasians from Russia aged about 6 to 90 served as donors. The clonotype was recovered from a young woman in good health. The sample comprised blood. This chain links TRBV4-1 with TRBJ2-1; 10 bases fit TRBD1. With the DNA end fitting TRBJ2-7 better, the J assignment may be wrong. Here the CDR3 reads CASSQDIGTGANEQYF. The CDR3 DNA is TGCGCCAGCAGCCAAGATATTGGGACAGGGGCCAATGAGCAGTACTTC.